One and the same sample provided the 11 T cell receptor beta chains below, sequenced in a study of blood T cell repertoires in COVID-19. Libraries were prepared by immunoSEQ multiplex PCR; TCRdb keeps only in-frame clonotypes and omits some of them. The table has approximately 250,000 clones, around 90% seen once. Sequenced material: peripheral blood. Every receptor here comes from a woman aged 70-85 years with COVID-19, enrolled during active disease.

This chain links TRBV20-1 with TRBJ2-7; TRBD2 might be the D (6 bases). Germline CDR1 reads DFQATT; CDR2 reads SNEGSKA (reference sequence). The V and J ends lost 2 bases and 6 bases respectively, with 8 bases between them. CDR3 size: 11 residues. CDR3 nucleotide sequence: TGCAGTGCTAGACGGGAGCCCGAGCAGTACTTC. This gives the protein CSARREPEQYF.

V is TRBV4-3 and J is TRBJ2-1; 9 bases are a match to TRBD2. V was pared by 0 bases and J by 3 bases, with 9 bases of the junction left unmatched. The CDR3 is made up of 18 amino acids. CDR1 is LGHNA and CDR2 is YSLEER in the germline V gene. The CDR3: CASSQDPVRTSVYNEQFF. DNA of the CDR3: TGCGCCAGCAGCCAAGACCCGGTACGGACTAGCGTCTACAATGAGCAGTTCTTC.

The rearrangement links TRBV9 to TRBJ2-1; TRBD2 matches at 11 bases. This CDR3 is 17 amino acids long. V lost 0 bases, J lost 0 bases, and 2 bases stayed unmatched. Germline V gene sequence: CDR1 SGDLS, CDR2 YYNGEE. CDR3 bases: TGTGCCAGCAGCGTAGATAGCGGGAGGGCCTCCTACAATGAGCAGTTCTTC. Protein: CASSVDSGRASYNEQFF.

The rearrangement joins TRBV27 to TRBJ2-5, with 7 nucleotides matching TRBD2. The CDR3 spans 14 residues. Looked up from germline, CDR1 is MNHEY and CDR2 is SMNVEV (reference sequence). The V gene end was trimmed by 3 bases and the J gene end by 5 bases; junction bases not matched to a gene: 6. The chain's CDR3 is CASSLNAGAETQYF. For the CDR3, the DNA is TGTGCCAGCAGTTTGAATGCGGGAGCGGAGACCCAGTACTTC.

A single count supports this clone. This chain joins TRBV5-1 and TRBJ2-7, with a tentative D call TRBD2 (6 bases). The CDR3 has 14 amino acids. V was pared by 3 bases and J by 0 bases, with 10 bases between. Germline V gives CDR1 SGHRS, CDR2 YFSETQ. The CDR3 loop is CASSWAGSSYEQYF. Written as DNA, the CDR3 is TGCGCCAGCAGCTGGGCCGGGAGCTCCTACGAGCAGTACTTC.

The rearrangement links TRBV24-1 to TRBJ2-5; 14 nucleotides agree with TRBD2. Germline V gives CDR1 KGHDR, CDR2 SFDVKD. This CDR3 comprises 17 residues. The V gene end was trimmed by 4 bases and the J gene end by 7 bases; junction bases not matched to a gene: 10. The CDR3, as DNA: TGTGCCACCAGTGACCGTGGGACTAGCGGGAGTGGTCGGACCCAGTACTTC. The encoded protein is CATSDRGTSGSGRTQYF.

The V call is TRBV27, the J call TRBJ2-2; tentatively, D is TRBD1 (5 bases). This CDR3 has 14 amino acids. From germline, CDR1 is MNHEY and CDR2 SMNVEV (reference sequence). Trimming left V 8 bases short and J 7 bases short, with 17 bases between. CDR3 loop: CASQIAPRVGELFF. The DNA of the CDR3 is TGTGCCAGCCAAATCGCCCCCAGGGTCGGGGAGCTGTTTTTT.

This clone was counted a few times. The chain recombines TRBV18 with TRBJ2-7; 9 bases line up with TRBD2. The CDR3 loop spans 18 amino acids. The ends lost 3 bases at V and 3 bases at J; junction bases unmatched: 15. The germline V gene encodes CDR1 KGHSH and CDR2 LQKENI. Here the CDR3 DNA reads TGTGCCAGCTCACCCCTGACTAAGAATGTAGCGGGGGTCTACGAGCAGTACTTC. It yields the protein CASSPLTKNVAGVYEQYF.

V is TRBV29-1 and J is TRBJ2-2, with no clear D. Trimming left V 7 bases short and J 4 bases short, with 7 bases between. The CDR3 has 11 amino acids. In germline, CDR1 is SQVTM, CDR2 ANQGSEA. The CDR3 DNA follows: TGCAGCGCACGTAGCACCGGGGAGCTGTTTTTT. Translating it yields CSARSTGELFF.

The chain couples TRBV7-8 to TRBJ2-1; TRBD2 agrees at 10 bases. J lost 0 bases, V lost 6 bases, and 8 bases had no gene match. Germline CDR1 SGHVS, CDR2 FQNEAQ. CDR3 size: 17 residues. CDR3 sequence reads: CASRTSGPLLSYNEQFF. The CDR3 DNA sequence: TGTGCCAGCAGGACTAGCGGGCCCCTCCTCTCCTACAATGAGCAGTTCTTC.

This chain links TRBV11-2 with TRBJ1-2; D not certain. The germline CDR1 and CDR2 sequences are SGHAT and FQNNGV. V was trimmed by 5 bases and J by 4 bases, leaving 11 bases between them. This CDR3 comprises 13 residues. CDR3: CASSEERAYGYTF. The CDR3 region has the DNA TGTGCCAGCAGCGAAGAGAGGGCCTATGGCTACACCTTC.